The sample holds many counts of the clone carrying this TCR beta chain. These data belong to a study of T cells of healthy individuals. TCRdb re-called the 5' RACE reads through MiXCR, storing one row per CDR3 protein. The data hold 41,000 or so distinct CDR3 sequences, with 4% to 5.5% observed a single time. The receptor was isolated from a human donor in good health.

The CDR3 sequence: CASSQARETGANVLTF. CDR3 DNA: TGCGCCAGCAGCCAAGCTCGGGAGACCGGGGCCAACGTCCTGACTTTC. V usage is TRBV4-3 and J usage is TRBJ2-6, with D perhaps TRBD2 (6 bases). The CDR3 spans 16 residues. Germline V gene sequence: CDR1 LGHNA, CDR2 YSLEER. V was pared by 1 base and J by 4 bases, with 11 bases between.